Listed here are 32 T cell receptor beta chains from one sample, sequenced in a study of regulatory T cells in long-lasting Graves disease. Through Arm-PCR of CDR3 regions and iRepertoire HTBI primers, TCR beta libraries were built. MiXCR, run by TCRdb on the multiplex PCR reads, gives a single entry per CDR3 protein. The table records roughly 530,000 distinct CDR3 sequences, about 16% of them present only once. Time point specified: newly diagnosed GD, antithyroid drugs for less than 3 months. The TCR library was made from RNA extracted from PBMCs. The sample was also linked to a second study, of T cells in Graves' hyperthyroidism and ophthalmopathy.

The sequencing here drew on peripheral blood mononuclear cells (PBMCs), taken at new diagnosis, from a patient treated with antithyroid drugs. The receptors were gathered from a woman aged 40 to 65 with Graves disease.

This clonotype was counted many times. The chain combines TRBV7-3 with TRBJ2-1; TRBD2 agrees at 9 bases. V shed 5 bases, J shed 4 bases, and the junction held 6 bases outside the gene matches. Germline V lookup: CDR1 SGHTA, CDR2 FQGTGA. CDR3 length equals 15 residues. CDR3: CASSPGGGGYNEQFF. The CDR3 region has the DNA TGTGCCAGCAGCCCCGGCGGGGGGGGTTACAATGAGCAGTTCTTC. The entire variable domain, with the rest obtained from reference TRBV7-3 and TRBJ2-1, is as follows: GAGVSQTPSNKVTEKGKYVELRCDPISGHTALYWYRQSLGQGPEFLIYFQGTGAADDSGLPNDRFFAVRPEGSVSTLKIQRTERGDSAVYLCASSPGGGGYNEQFFGPGTRLTVL.

This clonotype has ten or more counts. The rearrangement uses TRBV12-5 and TRBJ2-1; D is unclear. Per germline, CDR1 LGHNT and CDR2 FRNRAP. The CDR3 is made up of 14 amino acids. Trimming stripped 1 base from V and 5 bases from J, with 9 bases between. CDR3 nucleotides: TGTGCTAGTGGTTTGGGGACGGAACACAATGAGCAGTTCTTC. Translating it yields CASGLGTEHNEQFF.

The rearrangement links TRBV7-2 to TRBJ1-2; D uncertain. V was trimmed by 3 bases and J by 9 bases, leaving 14 bases between them. The germline gives CDR1 SGHTA, CDR2 FQGNSA. There are 13 residues in the CDR3. CDR3 nucleotides: TGTGCCAGCAGCTTGGACGACGTAGGTCGCTACACCTTC. It is translated as CASSLDDVGRYTF.

The genes are TRBV18 and TRBJ2-6; perhaps TRBD1 as D (6 bases). The germline CDR1 and CDR2 sequences are KGHSH and LQKENI. The CDR3 consists of 16 residues. V was trimmed by 3 bases and J by 2 bases, leaving 11 bases between them. Here the CDR3 DNA reads TGTGCCAGCTCACCCCCAGACAGGCCTGGGGCCAACGTCCTGACTTTC. Its translation: CASSPPDRPGANVLTF.

This chain joins TRBV11-2 and TRBJ1-6; D not resolved. CDR1 and CDR2 from the germline V gene are SGHAT and FQNNGV. This CDR3 region has 13 residues. Trimming removed 6 bases at V and 11 bases at J, with 14 bases between. CDR3 loop: CASRSVGRPPLHF. The DNA of the CDR3 is TGTGCCAGCAGATCCGTGGGGAGACCACCCCTCCACTTT.

The table lists this clonotype with a few counts. The V and J genes are TRBV24-1 and TRBJ1-6, with D possibly being TRBD1 (6 bases). The ends were cut back, 2 bases at V and 7 bases at J, with 14 bases in the middle. This CDR3 is 16 amino acids long. Germline CDR1 and CDR2: KGHDR and SFDVKD. CDR3: CATSDSLRGWNSPLHF. The CDR3 bases are TGTGCCACCAGTGATTCATTAAGGGGGTGGAATTCACCCCTCCACTTT.

This clonotype was recorded a few times. The V gene is TRBV6-2 or TRBV6-3, the J gene TRBJ1-2; D ambiguous. Germline-derived CDR1 and CDR2 are MNHEY and SVGEGT. The ends were cut back, 2 bases at V and 0 bases at J, with 10 bases in the middle. The CDR3 spans 15 residues. The CDR3 DNA follows: TGTGCCAGCAGTTACGAGGGCTTGTCTAACTATGGCTACACCTTC. Protein: CASSYEGLSNYGYTF.

The gene calls are TRBV5-1 and TRBJ2-5; D gene uncertain. This CDR3 has 14 residues. The V gene lost 0 bases and the J gene lost 1 base, with 7 bases spanning the gap. CDR1 SGHRS and CDR2 YFSETQ come from the germline V gene. In DNA form, the CDR3 reads TGCGCCAGCAGCTTGGCCGCGAGCCAAGAGACCCAGTACTTC. Amino acid sequence: CASSLAASQETQYF. Drawing the rest from reference TRBV5-1 and TRBJ2-5, the complete variable domain is KAGVTQTPRYLIKTRGQQVTLSCSPISGHRSVSWYQQTPGQGLQFLFEYFSETQRNKGNFPGRFSGRQFSNSRSEMNVSTLELGDSALYLCASSLAASQETQYFGPGTRLLVL.

At least ten counts were recorded for this clonotype. The J gene is TRBJ2-7, the V gene TRBV6-1; tentative D call: TRBD1 (5 bases). The CDR3 has 15 residues. The ends were cut back, 1 base at V and 3 bases at J, with 13 bases in the middle. Per the germline V gene, CDR1 is MNHNS and CDR2 is SASEGT. The CDR3 DNA reads as TGTGCCAGCAGTGAAGGGCAGGGAATCAACTACGAGCAGTACTTC. This codes for CASSEGQGINYEQYF.

The rearrangement joins TRBV10-3 to TRBJ1-2; maybe TRBD1 (6 bases). Trimming cost V 3 bases and J 4 bases, with 15 bases left between them. The CDR3 is 15 amino acids. CDR1 and CDR2 from the germline V gene are ENHRY and SYGVKD. The CDR3 protein is CAISDPRGAGYGYTF. The DNA of the CDR3 is TGTGCCATCAGTGACCCCCGGGGGGCTGGCTATGGCTACACCTTC.

This chain connects TRBV24-1 to TRBJ2-2; 9 positions agree with TRBD1. Germline lookup yields CDR1 KGHDR and CDR2 SFDVKD. The V and J ends lost 4 bases and 3 bases, in that order; junction bases with no gene match: 8. This CDR3 contains 17 residues. The CDR3 coding sequence is TGTGCCACCAGTGAGCTACCGGGACAGGGTCACACCGGGGAGCTGTTTTTT. Its protein product is CATSELPGQGHTGELFF.

V usage is TRBV5-1 and J usage is TRBJ2-5; D ambiguous. CDR3 length: 13 residues. Germline assignment: CDR1 SGHRS and CDR2 YFSETQ. V was shortened by 7 bases and J by 1 base, with 11 bases between the two germline ends. The CDR3 nucleotides read TGCGCCAGCCAAAAAACCTCCCAAGAGACCCAGTACTTC. Translation: CASQKTSQETQYF.

There are many counts of this clonotype. The CDR3 DNA is TGTGCCAGCAGCTTAATCGAGGGAACTGAAGCTTTCTTT. Translating gives CASSLIEGTEAFF. The chain is built from TRBV11-2 and TRBJ1-1, with D unresolved. Per germline, CDR1 SGHAT and CDR2 FQNNGV. The V and J ends lost 2 bases and 5 bases respectively, with 9 bases between them. The CDR3 is made up of 13 amino acids.

This clonotype has just a few counts. The chain joins TRBV27 to TRBJ2-1; TRBD1 aligns across 8 bases. The CDR3 consists of 16 residues. Germline CDR1 is MNHEY and CDR2 is SMNVEV (reference sequence). Trimming took 4 bases from V and 7 from J; bases not matched to a gene: 12. The CDR3 DNA is TGTGCCAGCAGTTCCTGGGACAGGATCCCCAATAATGAGCAGTTCTTC. Amino acid sequence: CASSSWDRIPNNEQFF.

This clonotype was recorded a few times. J is TRBJ2-1 and V is TRBV5-1; no reliable D call. This CDR3 is built from 16 residues. The V gene lost 4 bases and the J gene lost 4 bases, with 18 bases spanning the gap. CDR1 is SGHRS, CDR2 YFSETQ, per germline. The CDR3, as DNA: TGCGCCAGCAGCCTTACCGGGCCGATAAATTACAATGAGCAGTTCTTC. Protein product: CASSLTGPINYNEQFF.

This clonotype was recorded many times. V is TRBV5-1 and J is TRBJ2-7; D is uncertain. The CDR3 contains 13 residues. Trimming left V 7 bases short and J 0 bases short, with 11 bases between. Germline loops: CDR1 SGHRS, CDR2 YFSETQ. The chain's CDR3 is CASRITLSYEQYF. Written as DNA, the CDR3 is TGCGCCAGCCGAATCACCCTCTCCTACGAGCAGTACTTC.

The chain uses TRBV20-1 and TRBJ1-3, with TRBD1 identical over 7 bases. The CDR3 has 16 amino acids. The J segment lost 1 base and the V segment lost 4 bases, leaving 10 bases of the junction unmatched. The germline CDR1 and CDR2 sequences are DFQATT and SNEGSKA (reference sequence). CDR3 sequence: CSANPGGSWSGNTIYF. The CDR3 nucleotides read TGCAGTGCTAACCCAGGGGGGAGTTGGTCTGGAAACACCATATATTTT.

This clonotype came up many times. The chain is built from TRBV15 and TRBJ1-5; the D is unclear. Trimming took 0 bases from V and 6 from J, leaving 12 bases between them. This CDR3 comprises 15 residues. CDR1 and CDR2 (germline): LNHNV, YYDKDF (reference sequence). DNA for the CDR3: TGTGCCACCAGCAGAGATTGGGCCGGCGGTCAGCCCCAGCATTTT. Its translation: CATSRDWAGGQPQHF.

The chain couples TRBV4-1 to TRBJ2-2; D is ambiguous. This CDR3 region has 15 residues. The germline V gene encodes CDR1 MGHRA and CDR2 YSYEKL. Trimming took off 4 bases at V and 7 bases at J, with 16 bases between the two ends. In DNA, the CDR3 is TGCGCCAGCAGCCGACCGGATAGGGATGGCGGGGAGCTGTTTTTT. Protein product: CASSRPDRDGGELFF.

Notes on this clonotype: Since a much larger clone is just one base distant, this may be a read error. The V gene is TRBV12-3 or TRBV12-4, the J gene TRBJ2-7; 14 bases match TRBD2. The CDR3 extends over 16 amino acids. With 6 bases clipped from V and 7 bases from J, the junction kept 11 bases outside the gene matches. The CDR3 coding sequence is TGTGCCAGCAGGACTAGCGGGGGGGCGACCTACAATGAGCAGTACTTC. This sequence encodes CASRTSGGATYNEQYF.

The chain uses TRBV7-9 and TRBJ1-1, with 9 nucleotides matching TRBD1. The CDR3 extends over 17 amino acids. Germline V gene sequence: CDR1 SEHNR, CDR2 FQNEAQ (reference sequence). The trim removed 5 bases at V and 0 bases at J, leaving 10 bases unmatched. CDR3 loop: CASSNRDRVRMNTEAFF. The DNA for the CDR3 is TGTGCCAGCAGCAACAGGGACAGGGTGAGGATGAACACTGAAGCTTTCTTT.

A few counts support this clonotype. The chain combines TRBV5-1 with TRBJ2-5, with 8 bases that match TRBD2. Trimming took 4 bases from V and 4 from J; bases not matched to a gene: 9. Germline V gives CDR1 SGHRS, CDR2 YFSETQ. The CDR3 totals 15 residues. The CDR3 is CASSLGGSGGETQYF. CDR3 bases: TGCGCCAGCAGCCTTGGAGGGAGCGGGGGAGAGACCCAGTACTTC.

This clonotype was picked up many times. The rearrangement uses TRBV7-9 and TRBJ2-1; D is perhaps TRBD1 (5 bases). The CDR3 covers 11 residues. With 5 bases removed from V and 10 bases from J, the gap between germline ends came to 9 bases. The germline V gene encodes CDR1 SEHNR and CDR2 FQNEAQ (reference sequence). The CDR3 DNA reads TGTGCCAGCAGCCCTCGACAGGAGCAGTTCTTC. Translated: CASSPRQEQFF.

The chain couples TRBV7-9 to TRBJ2-1, with 12 bases matching TRBD1. J gave up 9 bases and V 4 bases, and 4 bases lay outside the gene matches. Germline values: CDR1 SEHNR, CDR2 FQNEAQ (reference sequence). The CDR3 contains 14 residues. The CDR3 loop is CASSSGTGGSEQFF. CDR3 nucleotide sequence: TGTGCCAGCAGCTCCGGGACAGGGGGCAGTGAGCAGTTCTTC.

The sample holds many counts of this clonotype. The chain has TRBV3-1 and TRBJ1-6; D not certain. The germline gives CDR1 LGHDT, CDR2 YNNKEL (reference sequence). V lost 3 bases to trimming and J lost 9 bases, with 15 bases between them. The CDR3 sequence is 15 residues long. DNA for the CDR3: TGTGCCAGCAGCCAGAGCGGTAAGAGTAGTTCACCCCTCCACTTT. Protein sequence: CASSQSGKSSSPLHF.

This clonotype came up many times. The chain recombines TRBV6-1 with TRBJ1-5; D call uncertain. The CDR3 spans 19 residues. CDR1 is MNHNS and CDR2 is SASEGT in the germline V gene. The ends were cut back, 4 bases at V and 0 bases at J, with 22 bases in the middle. The CDR3 loop is CASSAQVGGLYISNQPQHF. In DNA, the CDR3 is TGTGCCAGCAGTGCCCAAGTCGGAGGATTATACATTAGCAATCAGCCCCAGCATTTT.

The chain uses TRBV6-2 or TRBV6-3 and TRBJ1-1; D is ambiguous. Germline V gene sequence: CDR1 MNHEY, CDR2 SVGEGT. The CDR3 is 13 amino acids. The V gene lost 5 bases and the J gene lost 10 bases, with 17 bases spanning the gap. The CDR3 sequence: CASSDDVVTVAFF. In DNA, the CDR3 is TGTGCCAGCAGTGATGACGTCGTTACAGTAGCTTTCTTT.

This clonotype was found a few times. The V gene is TRBV6-2 or TRBV6-3, the J gene TRBJ1-2, with TRBD1 identical over 8 bases. V was clipped by 7 bases and J by 4 bases; unmatched bases: 8. Germline CDR1 reads MNHEY; CDR2 reads SVGEGT. CDR3 length: 14 amino acids. The DNA of the CDR3 is TGTGCCAGCAATCCCTCAGGGGGCTTCTATGGCTACACCTTC. It yields the protein CASNPSGGFYGYTF.

This clonotype was observed a few times. V is TRBV5-4 and J is TRBJ1-1; TRBD1 matches at 12 bases. The CDR3 runs 14 residues. Per the germline V gene, CDR1 is SGHNT and CDR2 is YYREEE (reference sequence). With 5 bases clipped from V and 6 bases from J, the junction kept 5 bases outside the gene matches. This CDR3 reads CASRTGQGAAEAFF. The CDR3 DNA follows: TGTGCCAGCAGGACGGGACAGGGGGCCGCTGAAGCTTTCTTT.

This clonotype was seen repeatedly, ten times or more. The chain links TRBV3-1 to TRBJ1-2; no clear D gene. The CDR3 consists of 14 residues. V was trimmed by 0 bases and J by 2 bases, leaving 7 bases between them. Germline assignment: CDR1 LGHDT and CDR2 YNNKEL (reference sequence). CDR3 residues: CASSQDRQNYGYTF. For the CDR3, the DNA is TGTGCCAGCAGCCAAGATCGACAAAACTATGGCTACACCTTC.

In its sample, this clonotype was seen a few times. V is TRBV4-1 and J is TRBJ1-6; 8 bases map to TRBD1. In germline, CDR1 is MGHRA, CDR2 YSYEKL. V shed 4 bases, J shed 10 bases, and the junction held 6 bases outside the gene matches. CDR3 length: 14 amino acids. The CDR3 nucleotides are TGCGCCAGCAGCCTAGATGACAGGGGATCACCCCTCCACTTT. Its translation is CASSLDDRGSPLHF.

This clonotype was recorded at least ten times. The genes are TRBV11-2 and TRBJ1-1; D not resolved. The CDR3 consists of 14 residues. V was pared by 11 bases and J by 4 bases, with 20 bases between. Looked up from germline, CDR1 is SGHAT and CDR2 is FQNNGV. CDR3 nucleotides: TGTGCCTCCAACCCGGGCGGGGTGAGCACTGAAGCTTTCTTT. Translation gives CASNPGGVSTEAFF.